The 16 T cell receptor beta chains reported below all come from one sample, sequenced in a study of T cells in Graves' hyperthyroidism and ophthalmopathy. Amplified TCR beta CDR3 regions derived from RNA transcripts. HTBI primers were used for first-round RT-PCR of the TCR CDR3. Each CDR3 protein is one row after TCRdb ran MiXCR on the multiplex PCR reads. The repertoire includes around 34,000 distinct CDR3 sequences, about 52% of them detected once, and around a quarter sits in the top ten. What was sequenced was blood. These receptors came from a woman aged 40 to 50 with Graves' ophthalmopathy.

The chain carries TRBV9 and TRBJ2-5; D gene unclear. V gave up 7 bases and J gave up 1 base, with 11 bases separating them. The CDR3 covers 13 residues. CDR1 and CDR2 from the germline V gene are SGDLS and YYNGEE. The CDR3: CASGSDGQETQYF. In DNA form, the CDR3 reads TGTGCCAGCGGTTCCGACGGCCAAGAGACCCAGTACTTC.

This clonotype came up many times. The junction differs from germline at one of its ends, possibly a read error. The rearrangement links TRBV6-6 to TRBJ2-1; 9 bases agree with TRBD1. The CDR3 consists of 13 residues. Germline loops: CDR1 MNHNY, CDR2 SVGAGI (reference sequence). In DNA form, the CDR3 reads TGTGCCAGCAGTTACTCGAGCGGGACAGGGTTGGACTTC. Amino acid sequence: CASSYSSGTGLDF.

This rearrangement joins TRBV9 to TRBJ1-4; TRBD1 matches 7 bases. This CDR3 has 16 residues. V gave up 0 bases and J gave up 4 bases; unmatched junction bases: 6. Germline V gives CDR1 SGDLS, CDR2 YYNGEE. The CDR3 region has the DNA TGTGCCAGCAGCGTAGGCAGGGGGGCTTTTAATGAAAAACTGTTTTTT. It is translated as CASSVGRGAFNEKLFF.

This chain uses TRBV2 with TRBJ2-7, with 13 positions matching TRBD2. The better agreement between TRBJ2-1 and the DNA end casts doubt on the J call. The germline V gene encodes CDR1 SNHLY and CDR2 FYNNEI. The CDR3 covers 15 residues. The CDR3 DNA reads as TGTGCCAGCAGTCATGGACTAGCGGGGGACAATGAGCAGTTCTTC. It specifies CASSHGLAGDNEQFF.

In its sample, this clonotype is medium-sized. The gene calls are TRBV19 and TRBJ1-2; 10 bases agree with TRBD1. Germline V gene data show CDR1 as LNHDA and CDR2 as SQIVND (reference sequence). V lost 6 bases and J lost 8; bases outside the gene matches: 6. The CDR3 is 13 amino acids. The DNA for the CDR3 is TGTGCCAGTAGGAGACAGGGGGCGGAAGGCTACACCTTC. Protein: CASRRQGAEGYTF.

The chain carries TRBV2 and TRBJ2-1; TRBD2 matches at 7 bases. The CDR3 is made up of 15 amino acids. Germline CDR1 is SNHLY and CDR2 is FYNNEI. V lost 6 bases, J lost 0 bases, and 5 bases stayed unmatched. CDR3 protein: CASRPGGRSYNEQFF. CDR3 DNA: TGTGCCAGCAGACCGGGGGGACGCTCCTACAATGAGCAGTTCTTC.

The chain employs TRBV7-9 and TRBJ2-2; D is unresolved. Germline V lookup: CDR1 SEHNR, CDR2 FQNEAQ (reference sequence). CDR3 size: 12 residues. V lost 6 bases and J lost 3, with 5 bases in between. The CDR3 reads CASSSYTGELFF. In DNA, the CDR3 is TGTGCCAGCAGTTCCTACACCGGGGAGCTGTTTTTT.

The J gene is TRBJ1-3, the V gene TRBV9; D unclear. Trimming took 0 bases from V and 4 from J, leaving 8 bases between them. Germline CDR1 is SGDLS and CDR2 is YYNGEE. CDR3 size: 14 residues. CDR3 protein: CASSVELGGNTIYF. DNA of the CDR3: TGTGCCAGCAGCGTAGAATTAGGGGGAAACACCATATATTTT.

There are many counts of this clonotype. This sequence joins TRBV11-3 and TRBJ1-3, with D tentatively TRBD1 (5 bases). The V gene's germline CDR1 is SGHNT and CDR2 YENEEA. The CDR3 totals 13 residues. V shed 5 bases and J shed 2 bases, with 7 bases lying between them. Here the CDR3 reads CASSPGAGNTIYF. In DNA, the CDR3 is TGTGCCAGCAGCCCGGGGGCTGGAAACACCATATATTTT.

The rearrangement links TRBV10-3 to TRBJ2-7, with 10 bases that match TRBD1. The ends lost 9 bases at V and 3 bases at J; junction bases unmatched: 14. CDR3 size: 16 residues. Germline CDR1 ENHRY, CDR2 SYGVKD. The CDR3 nucleotides read TGTGCCATAAGGAAACCGGGACAGGGGACAGACTACGAGCAGTACTTC. This sequence encodes CAIRKPGQGTDYEQYF.

This clonotype was observed at least ten times. The chain couples TRBV5-1 to TRBJ2-5, with 8 bases lining up with TRBD1. Looked up from germline, CDR1 is SGHRS and CDR2 is YFSETQ. The CDR3 length is 15 residues. V was clipped by 0 bases and J by 9 bases; unmatched bases: 10. The CDR3 DNA reads TGCGCCAGCAGCTTGGGGGCCCTGACAGGGGCGTCCCAGTACTTC. Amino acid sequence: CASSLGALTGASQYF.

This clonotype was detected once. The chain links TRBV20-1 to TRBJ2-7, with no clear D. Trimming cost V 5 bases and J 3 bases, with 8 bases left between them. This CDR3 is 11 amino acids long. Germline loops: CDR1 DFQATT, CDR2 SNEGSKA (reference sequence). CDR3 sequence (DNA): TGCAGTGCTGTGGACCGCTACGAGCAGTACTTC. Its protein product is CSAVDRYEQYF.

The sample holds many counts of this clonotype. V gene TRBV20-1 combines with J gene TRBJ2-2; D remains ambiguous. CDR1 and CDR2 (germline): DFQATT, SNEGSKA (reference sequence). V lost 1 base and J 4 bases, leaving 4 bases between the germline ends. This CDR3 contains 12 residues. The CDR3 nucleotides are TGCAGTGCTAGAGTCCCCACCGGGGAGCTGTTTTTT. This sequence encodes CSARVPTGELFF.

Notes on this clonotype: Given a much more abundant clone one base away, this may be a read error. The chain carries TRBV18 and TRBJ1-5; TRBD1 might be the D (6 bases). This CDR3 region has 15 residues. Trimming took 3 bases from V and 4 from J, leaving 13 bases between them. Per the germline V gene, CDR1 is KGHSH and CDR2 is LQKENI. CDR3 residues: CASSPQGTTNQPQHF. CDR3 DNA: TGTGCCAGCTCACCTCAGGGGACGACAAATCAGCCCCAGCATTTT.

This clonotype came up many times. This chain links TRBV13 with TRBJ1-4; D is unresolved. This CDR3 has 14 amino acids. Looked up from germline, CDR1 is PRHDT and CDR2 is FYEKMQ (reference sequence). Trimming left V 2 bases short and J 8 bases short, with 12 bases between. The CDR3: CASSLYTGAEKLFF. The CDR3 DNA follows: TGTGCCAGCAGCTTATACACGGGAGCGGAAAAACTGTTTTTT. Together with reference TRBV13 and TRBJ1-4, the CDR3 gives the full variable domain: AAGVIQSPRHLIKEKRETATLKCYPIPRHDTVYWYQQGPGQDPQFLISFYEKMQSDKGSIPDRFSAQQFSDYHSELNMSSLELGDSALYFCASSLYTGAEKLFFGSGTQLSVL.

The table lists this clonotype with many counts. V gene TRBV28 combines with J gene TRBJ2-5; 9 nucleotides align to TRBD2. CDR3 length: 16 residues. The V and J ends lost 6 bases and 1 base, in that order; junction bases with no gene match: 9. Per germline, CDR1 MDHEN and CDR2 SYDVKM. The DNA of the CDR3 is TGTGCCAGCAGCCGAGCCTTAGCGGGGGCCCAAGAGACCCAGTACTTC. It encodes CASSRALAGAQETQYF.